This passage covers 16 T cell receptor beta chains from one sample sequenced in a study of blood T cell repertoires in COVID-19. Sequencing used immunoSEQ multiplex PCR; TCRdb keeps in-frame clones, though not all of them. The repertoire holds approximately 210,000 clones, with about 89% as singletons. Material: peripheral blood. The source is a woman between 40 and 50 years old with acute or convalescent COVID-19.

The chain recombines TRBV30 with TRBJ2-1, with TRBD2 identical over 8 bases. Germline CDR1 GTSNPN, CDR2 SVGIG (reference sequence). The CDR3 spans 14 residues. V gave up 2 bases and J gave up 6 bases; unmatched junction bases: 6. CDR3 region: CAWSHGGLANEQFF. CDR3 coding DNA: TGTGCCTGGAGTCACGGAGGACTAGCCAATGAGCAGTTCTTC.

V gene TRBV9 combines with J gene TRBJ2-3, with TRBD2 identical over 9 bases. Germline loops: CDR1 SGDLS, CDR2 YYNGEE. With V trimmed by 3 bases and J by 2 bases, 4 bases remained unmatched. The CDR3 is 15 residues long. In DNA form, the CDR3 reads TGTGCCAGCAGCGGCGGGGGGGCCAACACAGATACGCAGTATTTT. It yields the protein CASSGGGANTDTQYF.

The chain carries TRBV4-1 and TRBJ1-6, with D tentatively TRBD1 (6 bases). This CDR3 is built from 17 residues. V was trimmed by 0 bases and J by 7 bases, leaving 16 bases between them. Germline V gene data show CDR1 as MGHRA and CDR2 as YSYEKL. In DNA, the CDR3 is TGCGCCAGCAGCCAAGACGAGACAGGACGCATAAATTCACCCCTCCACTTT. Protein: CASSQDETGRINSPLHF.

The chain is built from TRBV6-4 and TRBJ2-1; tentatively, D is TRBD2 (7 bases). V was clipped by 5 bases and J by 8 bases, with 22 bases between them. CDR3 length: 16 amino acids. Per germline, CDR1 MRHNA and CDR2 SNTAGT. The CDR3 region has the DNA TGTGCCAGCAGTCCCAGGGGCGGGGGTGAAGGGCATGAGCAGTTCTTC. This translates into CASSPRGGGEGHEQFF.

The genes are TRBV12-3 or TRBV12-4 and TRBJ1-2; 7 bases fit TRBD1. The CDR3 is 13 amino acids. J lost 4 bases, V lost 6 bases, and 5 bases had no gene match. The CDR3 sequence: CASSWRTGYGYTF. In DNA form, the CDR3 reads TGTGCCAGCAGCTGGAGGACAGGCTATGGCTACACCTTC.

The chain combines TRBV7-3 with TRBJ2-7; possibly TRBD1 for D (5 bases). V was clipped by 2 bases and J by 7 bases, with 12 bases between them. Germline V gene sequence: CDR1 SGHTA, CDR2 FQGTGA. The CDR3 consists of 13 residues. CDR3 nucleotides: TGTGCCAGCAGCTTAGGCCCAGGGCGGGAGCAGTACGTC. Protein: CASSLGPGREQYV.

The CDR3 protein is CASSQDREETQYF. Written as DNA, the CDR3 is TGTGCCAGCAGCCAAGACAGGGAAGAGACCCAGTACTTC. This chain uses TRBV11-2 with TRBJ2-5, with 7 bases that match TRBD1. Germline V gene data show CDR1 as SGHAT and CDR2 as FQNNGV. The ends lost 5 bases at V and 3 bases at J; junction bases unmatched: 3. The CDR3 sequence is 13 residues long.

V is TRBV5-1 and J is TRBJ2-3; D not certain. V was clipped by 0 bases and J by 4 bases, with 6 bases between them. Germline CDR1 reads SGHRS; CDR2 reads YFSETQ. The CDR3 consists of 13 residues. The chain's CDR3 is CASSLGFADTQYF. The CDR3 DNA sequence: TGCGCCAGCAGCTTGGGTTTCGCAGATACGCAGTATTTT.

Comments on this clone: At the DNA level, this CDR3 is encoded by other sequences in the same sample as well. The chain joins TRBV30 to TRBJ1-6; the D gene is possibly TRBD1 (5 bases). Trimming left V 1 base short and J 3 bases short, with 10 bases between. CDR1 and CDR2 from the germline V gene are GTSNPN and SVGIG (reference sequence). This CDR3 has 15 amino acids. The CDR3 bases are TGTGCCTGGAGTGGGAGGGGAAGCTATAATTCACCCCTCCACTTT. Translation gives CAWSGRGSYNSPLHF.

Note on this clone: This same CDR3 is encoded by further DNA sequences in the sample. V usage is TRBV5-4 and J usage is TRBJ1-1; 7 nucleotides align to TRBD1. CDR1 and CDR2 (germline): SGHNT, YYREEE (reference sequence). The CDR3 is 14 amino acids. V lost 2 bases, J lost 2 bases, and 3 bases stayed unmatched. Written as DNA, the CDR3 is TGTGCCAGCAGCTTAGGACAGGCTAACACTGAAGCTTTCTTT. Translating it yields CASSLGQANTEAFF.

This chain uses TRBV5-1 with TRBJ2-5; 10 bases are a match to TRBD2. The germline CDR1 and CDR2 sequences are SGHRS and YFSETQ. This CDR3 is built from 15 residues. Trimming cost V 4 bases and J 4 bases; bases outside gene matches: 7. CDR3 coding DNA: TGCGCCAGCAGCCTGTCTAGCGGGGGTGGAGAGACCCAGTACTTC. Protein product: CASSLSSGGGETQYF.

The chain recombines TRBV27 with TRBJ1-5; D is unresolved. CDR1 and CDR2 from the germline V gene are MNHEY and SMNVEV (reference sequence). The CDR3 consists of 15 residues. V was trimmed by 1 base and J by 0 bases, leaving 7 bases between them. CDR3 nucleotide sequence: TGTGCCAGCAGTTTATACAGAGATAGCAATCAGCCCCAGCATTTT. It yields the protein CASSLYRDSNQPQHF.

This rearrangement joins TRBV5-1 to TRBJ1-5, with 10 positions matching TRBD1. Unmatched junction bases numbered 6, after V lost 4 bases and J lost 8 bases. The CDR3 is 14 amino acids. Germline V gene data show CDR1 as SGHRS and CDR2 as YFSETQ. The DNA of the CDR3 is TGCGCCAGCAGCCCTGACGGGACAGGGGAGCCCCAGCATTTT. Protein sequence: CASSPDGTGEPQHF.

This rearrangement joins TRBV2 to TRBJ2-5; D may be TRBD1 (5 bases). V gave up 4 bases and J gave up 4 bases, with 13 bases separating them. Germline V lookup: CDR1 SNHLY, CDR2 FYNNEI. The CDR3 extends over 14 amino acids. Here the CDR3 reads CASSGQGSGETQYF. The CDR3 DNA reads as TGTGCCAGCAGTGGCCAGGGTAGTGGAGAGACCCAGTACTTC.

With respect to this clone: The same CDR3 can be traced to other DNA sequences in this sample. Here the CDR3 DNA reads TGTGCCAGCAGTTTATCCCAGGGGGGCACTGAAGCTTTCTTT. Translation: CASSLSQGGTEAFF. This rearrangement joins TRBV27 to TRBJ1-1; 7 bases align to TRBD1. CDR3 length: 14 residues. Germline CDR1 MNHEY, CDR2 SMNVEV (reference sequence). J gave up 4 bases and V 0 bases, and 2 bases lay outside the gene matches.

The CDR3: CASSLQGSAEAFF. CDR3 DNA: TGTGCCAGCAGCTTGCAGGGTAGTGCTGAAGCTTTCTTT. This chain uses TRBV3-1 (or the pseudogene TRBV3-2) with TRBJ1-1; D perhaps matches TRBD1 (5 bases). CDR1 is LGHDT and CDR2 is YNNKEL in the germline V gene (reference sequence). This CDR3 comprises 13 residues. The germline V and J ends were trimmed by 5 bases and 6 bases, with 13 bases remaining between them.